This TCR beta chain was identified during a study of vaccination and CD4 T cells after COVID-19. Study details: Control cultures were given a CEFX pool, an HIV-1 Nef pool, or no peptide.

Noted treatment: approximately nine-day PBMC culture with coronavirus spike peptide pools or control peptides (ViraFEST assay). According to the study, CD4+ T cells from the unexposed donor were gathered ahead of the COVID-19 pandemic (2011-2018). This clonotype was found a few times. Antigen: not known. Sequenced with the Oncomine TCR Beta short-read assay was DNA taken from cultured CD4+ T cells. Cultured CD4+ T cells were the source of extracted genomic DNA. One entry per CDR3 protein, called by TCRdb with MiXCR from the PCR reads. The repertoire has thousands of distinct CDR3 sequences, 30% to 35% of them found once; the top ten carry roughly 22%. The CDR3 totals 15 residues. Trimming took off 3 bases at V and 1 base at J, with 10 bases between the two ends. CDR1 LNHDA and CDR2 SQIVND come from the germline V gene (reference sequence). Study-level findings and limits: Relatively few convalescent patients were studied; early post-infection timepoints were not included.

The gene calls are TRBV19 and TRBJ1-5; D gene unclear. The sample comprised CD4+ T cells from blood, cultured in vitro. This sequence was found in a human donor in good health. The CDR3 is CASSMPVSSNQPQHF. CDR3 sequence (DNA): TGTGCCAGTAGTATGCCGGTCTCAAGCAATCAGCCCCAGCATTTT.